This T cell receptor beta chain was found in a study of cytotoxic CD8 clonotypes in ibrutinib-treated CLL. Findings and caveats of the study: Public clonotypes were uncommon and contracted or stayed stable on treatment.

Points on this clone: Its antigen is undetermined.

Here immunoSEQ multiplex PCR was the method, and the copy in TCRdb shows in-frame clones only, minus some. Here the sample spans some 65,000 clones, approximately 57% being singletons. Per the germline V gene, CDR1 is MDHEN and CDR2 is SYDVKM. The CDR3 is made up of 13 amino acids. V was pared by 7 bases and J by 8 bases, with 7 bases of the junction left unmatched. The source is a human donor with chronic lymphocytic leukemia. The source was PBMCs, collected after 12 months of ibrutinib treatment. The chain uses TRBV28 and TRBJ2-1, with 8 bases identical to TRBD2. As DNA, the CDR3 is TGTGCCAGCATGAGGACTAGCTTCGATGAGCAGTTCTTC. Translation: CASMRTSFDEQFF. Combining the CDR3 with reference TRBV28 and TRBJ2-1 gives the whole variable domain DVKVTQSSRYLVKRTGEKVFLECVQDMDHENMFWYRQDPGLGLRLIYFSYDVKMKEKGDIPEGYSVSREKKERFSLILESASTNQTSMYLCASMRTSFDEQFFGPGTRLTVL.